The next 7 T cell receptor beta chains were all read from a single sample in a study of blood T cell repertoires in COVID-19. Only in-frame clones appear in the TCRdb table, and some are missing; sequencing was by immunoSEQ multiplex PCR. The data contain approximately 300,000 clones, roughly 90% of them singletons. What was sequenced was PBMCs or T cells enriched from blood (not recorded which). These receptors originate from a man in his 60s who had recovered from COVID-19.

The chain employs TRBV19 and TRBJ2-1, with TRBD2 matching over 12 bases. The germline gives CDR1 LNHDA, CDR2 SQIVND (reference sequence). Trimming at V came to 5 bases and at J to 0 bases, leaving 8 bases not matched to a gene. The CDR3 loop spans 18 amino acids. The CDR3 region is CASSRLAGGPSSYNEQFF. CDR3 bases: TGTGCCAGTAGTCGGCTAGCGGGAGGGCCGAGCTCCTACAATGAGCAGTTCTTC. Variable domain in full (rest from reference TRBV19 and TRBJ2-1): DGGITQSPKYLFRKEGQNVTLSCEQNLNHDAMYWYRQDPGQGLRLIYYSQIVNDFQKGDIAEGYSVSREKKESFPLTVTSAQKNPTAFYLCASSRLAGGPSSYNEQFFGPGTRLTVL.

The gene calls are TRBV10-3 and TRBJ2-7; D is possibly TRBD1 (5 bases). The CDR3 is 15 residues long. Germline V CDR1 and CDR2: ENHRY, SYGVKD. The ends were cut back, 4 bases at V and 3 bases at J, with 16 bases in the middle. The CDR3 is CAISGANTGIYEQYF. The DNA for the CDR3 is TGTGCCATCAGTGGGGCAAATACAGGTATCTACGAGCAGTACTTC.

The chain combines TRBV28 with TRBJ1-1; TRBD1 might be the D (5 bases). Germline V CDR1 and CDR2: MDHEN, SYDVKM. The CDR3 totals 13 residues. The V and J ends lost 11 bases and 5 bases respectively, with 18 bases between them. The CDR3 DNA reads as TGTGCCGCAGTGGCGGGGGTCAAGACTGAAGCTTTCTTT. Translating gives CAAVAGVKTEAFF.

The rearrangement links TRBV30 to TRBJ2-7; maybe TRBD1 (6 bases). The length of the CDR3 is 13 residues. Trimming removed 0 bases from V and 4 bases from J, with 10 bases in between. CDR1 and CDR2 (germline): GTSNPN, SVGIG (reference sequence). In DNA, the CDR3 is TGTGCCTGGAGTGTTATCCAGGGGTACGAGCAGTACTTC. Its translation is CAWSVIQGYEQYF.

CDR3 bases: TGTGCCACACTCAATGGGGGGTTCACGGGTACGCAGTATTTT. This codes for CATLNGGFTGTQYF. This chain connects TRBV28 to TRBJ2-3; tentative D call: TRBD2 (6 bases). CDR3 length: 14 amino acids. V dropped 10 bases and J dropped 8 bases, with 22 bases sitting between them. Germline assignment: CDR1 MDHEN and CDR2 SYDVKM.

The CDR3 coding sequence is TGTGCCAGCTCACCACAGTCTTGGAGGGGGCGGACGAACACCGGGGAGCTGTTTTTT. Translation: CASSPQSWRGRTNTGELFF. The chain is built from TRBV18 and TRBJ2-2, with D perhaps matching TRBD1 (7 bases). Germline V lookup: CDR1 KGHSH, CDR2 LQKENI. The length of the CDR3 is 19 residues. Trimming shortened V by 1 base and J by 0 bases, and 18 bases separated the two germline ends.

The V and J genes are TRBV9 and TRBJ1-4; D might be TRBD1 (6 bases). The CDR3 length is 16 residues. The germline V gene has CDR1 SGDLS and CDR2 YYNGEE. Trimming took off 0 bases at V and 0 bases at J, with 9 bases between the two ends. CDR3 amino acids: CASSVGGRTTNEKLFF. The CDR3 DNA reads as TGTGCCAGCAGCGTAGGGGGGCGGACAACTAATGAAAAACTGTTTTTT. Together with reference TRBV9 and TRBJ1-4, the CDR3 gives the full variable domain: DSGVTQTPKHLITATGQRVTLRCSPRSGDLSVYWYQQSLDQGLQFLIQYYNGEERAKGNILERFSAQQFPDLHSELNLSSLELGDSALYFCASSVGGRTTNEKLFFGSGTQLSVL.